The clone carrying this TCR beta chain has a single count. Some clones are missing from TCRdb's copy, which holds only in-frame ones; the method was immunoSEQ multiplex PCR. Counted here are about 170,000 clones, around four fifths occurring once; the ten biggest clones make up approximately 21%. This record belongs to a study of blood T cell repertoires in COVID-19. Across the whole study: The origin of the acute and convalescent COVID-19 samples was the United States, Italy and Spain. The cDNA or gDNA used as material had been derived from T cells, B-cell-depleted T cells, or PBMCs.

The length of the CDR3 is 12 residues. The ends lost 6 bases at V and 6 bases at J; junction bases unmatched: 2. Germline CDR1 MNHEY, CDR2 SVGAGI. This chain joins TRBV6-5 and TRBJ1-1; TRBD1 matches 9 bases. The clonotype comes from a woman of 80 years or more with acute or convalescent COVID-19. Sequencing input: peripheral blood. The chain's CDR3 is CASSNRGPEAFF. In DNA, the CDR3 is TGTGCCAGCAGCAACAGGGGGCCTGAAGCTTTCTTT.